This T cell receptor (beta chain) emerged from a study of beta chain features in type 1 diabetes. Study at large: Comparable age, gender and cell yields were observed in patients relative to healthy donors. Study-level findings and limits: Relative to healthy donors, patients appeared to have naive, central memory and Treg TCRB repertoires that were more similar. Shorter TCRB CDR3s, moderately but significantly so, marked every one of the four CD4+ subsets in Type 1 diabetes patients.

The CDR3 has 13 residues. Germline V gene data show CDR1 as SGHRS and CDR2 as YFSETQ. V was pared by 0 bases and J by 9 bases, with 3 bases of the junction left unmatched. In total, each donor contributed a single heparinised blood draw that averaged approximately 0.12 L. Every sorted population was more than 98% pure. Isolated RNA was reverse transcribed in full, so expressed TCRB transcripts were sequenced. The protocol was immunoSEQ multiplex PCR, while the TCRdb copy is restricted to in-frame clones and leaves out a portion. The table records a few hundred thousand clones, 9.5% to 10% of them present only once. As regards this clone: Antigen: not known.

J is TRBJ2-7 and V is TRBV5-1, with 10 bases that match TRBD2. Sequencing used central memory CD4+ T cells from blood. This clonotype was obtained from a man aged 25-40 years with type 1 diabetes. The CDR3 here is CASSLETSGPQYF. The CDR3 bases are TGCGCCAGCAGCTTGGAGACTAGCGGGCCGCAGTACTTC.